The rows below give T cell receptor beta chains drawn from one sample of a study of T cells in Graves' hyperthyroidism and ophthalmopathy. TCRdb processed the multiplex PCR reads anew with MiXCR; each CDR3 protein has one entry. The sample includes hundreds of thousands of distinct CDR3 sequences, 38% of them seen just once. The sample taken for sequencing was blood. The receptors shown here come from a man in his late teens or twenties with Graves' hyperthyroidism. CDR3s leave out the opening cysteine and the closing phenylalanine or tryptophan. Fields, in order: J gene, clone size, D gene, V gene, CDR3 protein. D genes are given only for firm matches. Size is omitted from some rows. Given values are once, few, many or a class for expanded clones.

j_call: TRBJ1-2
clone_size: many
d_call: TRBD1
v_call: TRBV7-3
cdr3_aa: ASSYSTGGEGYT

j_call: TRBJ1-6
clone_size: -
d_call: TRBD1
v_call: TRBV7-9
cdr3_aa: ASPRTGSSYNSPLH

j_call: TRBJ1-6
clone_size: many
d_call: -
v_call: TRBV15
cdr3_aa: ATSRCSGTETCSPLH

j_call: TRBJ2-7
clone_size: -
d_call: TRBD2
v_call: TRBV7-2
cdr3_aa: ASSFLLAGGEQY

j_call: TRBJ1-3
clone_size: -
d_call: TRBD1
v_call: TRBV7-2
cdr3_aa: ASSSRGFSGNTIY

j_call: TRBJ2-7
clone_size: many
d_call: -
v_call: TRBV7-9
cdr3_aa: ASSSGSKEEQY

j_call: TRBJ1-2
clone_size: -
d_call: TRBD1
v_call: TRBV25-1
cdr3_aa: ASSAFDRAYGYT

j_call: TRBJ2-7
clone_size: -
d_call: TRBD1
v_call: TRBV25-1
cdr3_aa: AWSHGTGWQEQY

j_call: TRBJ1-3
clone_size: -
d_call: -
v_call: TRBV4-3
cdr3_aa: ASSQDQVNEGNTIY

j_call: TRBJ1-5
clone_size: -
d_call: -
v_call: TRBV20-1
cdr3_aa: SASGGVGQKYQPQH

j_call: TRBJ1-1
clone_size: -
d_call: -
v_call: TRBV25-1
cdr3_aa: ASSPLTGTEAF

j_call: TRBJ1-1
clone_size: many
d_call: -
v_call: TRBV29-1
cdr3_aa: SVEFGGLEAF

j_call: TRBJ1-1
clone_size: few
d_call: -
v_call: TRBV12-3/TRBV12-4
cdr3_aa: ASTAIRGRNTEAF

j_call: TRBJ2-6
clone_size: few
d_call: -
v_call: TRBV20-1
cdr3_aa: SARVGPSGANVLT

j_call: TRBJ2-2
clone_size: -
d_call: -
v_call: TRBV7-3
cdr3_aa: ASSPPPTTGELF

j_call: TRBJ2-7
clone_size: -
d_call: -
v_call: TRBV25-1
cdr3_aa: VSSEGYEQY

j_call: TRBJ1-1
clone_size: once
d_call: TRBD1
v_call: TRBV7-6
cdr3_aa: ASSLALGQMNTEAF

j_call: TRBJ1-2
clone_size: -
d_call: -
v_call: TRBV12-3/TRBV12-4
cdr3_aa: AGANRAPNYGYT

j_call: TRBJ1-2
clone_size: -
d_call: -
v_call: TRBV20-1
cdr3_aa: SASTPGHYGYT

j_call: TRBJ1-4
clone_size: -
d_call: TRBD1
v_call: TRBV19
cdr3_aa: ASSIGTGGNEKLF

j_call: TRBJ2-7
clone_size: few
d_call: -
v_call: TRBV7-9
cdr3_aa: ASRDSNAWDRSAYEQY

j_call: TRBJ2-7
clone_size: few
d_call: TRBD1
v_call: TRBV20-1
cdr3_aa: SARNLRDRAYEQY

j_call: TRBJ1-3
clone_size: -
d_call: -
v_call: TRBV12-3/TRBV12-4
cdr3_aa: ASSRVNSGNTIY

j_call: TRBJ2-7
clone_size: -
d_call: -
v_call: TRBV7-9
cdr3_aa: ASSLNPGSGEQY

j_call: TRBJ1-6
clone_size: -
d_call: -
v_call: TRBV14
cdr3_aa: ASSQGDPRSSYNSPLH

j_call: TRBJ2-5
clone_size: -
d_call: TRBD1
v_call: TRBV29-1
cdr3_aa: STAGGAWETQY

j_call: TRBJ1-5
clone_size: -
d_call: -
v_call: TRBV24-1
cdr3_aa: ATGLSTSNQPQH